The 25 T cell receptor beta chains below come from one sample, sequenced in a study of cytomegalovirus exposure and HLA in healthy donors. The assay was immunoSEQ multiplex PCR, and TCRdb's table has in-frame clones only and misses some. This sample has 180,000 or so clones, with approximately 89% found just once. The sample was PBMCs. The source of these receptors is a man aged 25-40 years in good health and CMV-seropositive.

The chain has TRBV28 and TRBJ2-5, with D possibly being TRBD2 (6 bases). Trimming left V 4 bases short and J 9 bases short, with 15 bases between. The CDR3 has 13 residues. Germline V gives CDR1 MDHEN, CDR2 SYDVKM. The CDR3 DNA sequence: TGTGCCAGCAGTTCACCGGACCCGGGGGCCCAGTACTTC. It translates to CASSSPDPGAQYF.

The V gene is TRBV7-6, the J gene TRBJ2-2; D ambiguous. This CDR3 has 14 residues. Germline-derived CDR1 and CDR2 are SGHVS and FNYEAQ. Trimming took 0 bases from V and 3 from J, leaving 5 bases between them. CDR3 in amino acids: CASSLAPDTGELFF. The CDR3 DNA follows: TGTGCCAGCAGCTTAGCTCCTGACACCGGGGAGCTGTTTTTT.

The chain uses TRBV19 and TRBJ2-7; 10 positions agree with TRBD1. V was pared by 4 bases and J by 0 bases, with 0 bases of the junction left unmatched. Germline values: CDR1 LNHDA, CDR2 SQIVND (reference sequence). The CDR3 loop spans 14 amino acids. This chain's CDR3 is CASSRDRGSYEQYF. As DNA, the CDR3 is TGTGCCAGTAGTAGGGACAGGGGCTCCTACGAGCAGTACTTC.

The V gene is TRBV2, the J gene TRBJ2-4; D might be TRBD1 or TRBD2, each matching 5 bases. This CDR3 contains 13 residues. The germline CDR1 and CDR2 sequences are SNHLY and FYNNEI. Trimming removed 8 bases at V and 0 bases at J, with 8 bases between. CDR3 loop: CASLGTAKNIQYF. CDR3 DNA sequence: TGTGCCAGCCTCGGGACAGCCAAAAACATTCAGTACTTC.

There are a few counts of this clone. CDR3 region: CASSRAESGYTF. The CDR3 DNA sequence: TGTGCCAGCAGCCGGGCCGAGTCCGGGTACACCTTC. V usage is TRBV2 and J usage is TRBJ1-2; D gene unclear. CDR1 and CDR2 (germline): SNHLY, FYNNEI. The CDR3 is 12 residues long. Trimming stripped 6 bases from V and 11 bases from J, with 16 bases between.

The V gene is TRBV5-6, the J gene TRBJ2-3; 7 bases line up with TRBD1. Germline trimming cut 1 base from V and 2 bases from J; bases unmatched to any gene: 7. This CDR3 has 16 amino acids. The germline V gene encodes CDR1 SGHDT and CDR2 YYEEEE. DNA for the CDR3: TGTGCCAGCAGCTTGCGGACAGGTCTCTCCACAGATACGCAGTATTTT. Translated, it gives CASSLRTGLSTDTQYF.

The CDR3 loop reads CASRAGVTEAFF. The DNA for the CDR3 is TGTGCCAGCAGAGCAGGGGTGACTGAAGCTTTCTTT. The chain links TRBV6-5 to TRBJ1-1; a possible D gene is TRBD1 (6 bases). This CDR3 has 12 amino acids. V was pared by 6 bases and J by 5 bases, with 10 bases between. CDR1 is MNHEY and CDR2 is SVGAGI in the germline V gene.

This clone was recorded only once. V and J are TRBV11-3 and TRBJ1-1, with 8 bases matching TRBD1. The CDR3 runs 14 residues. The germline gives CDR1 SGHNT, CDR2 YENEEA. With 4 bases clipped from V and 0 bases from J, the junction kept 1 base outside the gene matches. The CDR3 DNA reads TGTGCCAGCAGCTCGGACAGGGTGAACACTGAAGCTTTCTTT. Translation gives CASSSDRVNTEAFF.

This clone was seen only a few times. The rearrangement joins TRBV9 to TRBJ1-4; the D gene is possibly TRBD1 (5 bases). Trimming shortened V by 4 bases and J by 7 bases, and 17 bases separated the two germline ends. The germline CDR1 and CDR2 sequences are SGDLS and YYNGEE. The CDR3 extends over 15 amino acids. The CDR3 loop is CASSPREGRSEKLFF. The CDR3 nucleotides read TGTGCCAGCAGCCCCCGCGAGGGGAGAAGTGAAAAACTGTTTTTT.

This clone was seen just once. The gene calls are TRBV13 and TRBJ1-1; perhaps TRBD1 as D (6 bases). Trimming took off 5 bases at V and 1 base at J, with 11 bases between the two ends. This CDR3 has 14 residues. The germline V gene has CDR1 PRHDT and CDR2 FYEKMQ (reference sequence). The DNA of the CDR3 is TGTGCCAGCAGCCCACTGACAGGGAACACTGAAGCTTTCTTT. The encoded protein is CASSPLTGNTEAFF.

V is TRBV28 and J is TRBJ1-3; D is perhaps TRBD1 (5 bases). The CDR3 consists of 16 residues. Germline loops: CDR1 MDHEN, CDR2 SYDVKM. The V end was cut by 6 bases, the J end by 4 bases, with 19 bases between. CDR3 DNA sequence: TGTGCCAGCAGCTCCCCCTGGGGAGGGGTCGGAAACACCATATATTTT. Residues: CASSSPWGGVGNTIYF.

J is TRBJ2-6 and V is TRBV15, with unresolved D. V gave up 6 bases and J gave up 0 bases, with 9 bases separating them. CDR1 and CDR2 (germline): LNHNV, YYDKDF (reference sequence). The length of the CDR3 is 15 residues. CDR3 sequence: CATSLPGSGANVLTF. The CDR3 coding sequence is TGTGCCACCAGTTTACCGGGCTCTGGGGCCAACGTCCTGACTTTC.

The chain combines TRBV29-1 with TRBJ1-1, with 7 nucleotides matching TRBD1. This CDR3 is 13 amino acids long. Trimming cost V 5 bases and J 4 bases; bases outside gene matches: 7. The germline CDR1 and CDR2 sequences are SQVTM and ANQGSEA. CDR3 region: CSVTQGLGTEAFF. The CDR3 DNA follows: TGCAGCGTTACACAGGGGCTGGGCACTGAAGCTTTCTTT.

The chain has TRBV6-1 and TRBJ1-4; D not certain. In germline, CDR1 is MNHNS, CDR2 SASEGT. V lost 6 bases, J lost 10 bases, and 15 bases lay in between. This CDR3 has 13 residues. CDR3 in amino acids: CASSGVQVGKLFF. The CDR3 bases are TGTGCCAGCAGCGGGGTTCAGGTTGGAAAACTGTTTTTT.

V is TRBV5-1 and J is TRBJ2-7, with 10 nucleotides matching TRBD2. Germline V gene sequence: CDR1 SGHRS, CDR2 YFSETQ. The CDR3 is 14 amino acids. V lost 6 bases to trimming and J lost 2 bases; unmatched junction nucleotides: 5. DNA of the CDR3: TGCGCCAGCAAATCCGGACTAGCGGCCTACGAGCAGTACTTC. Its protein product is CASKSGLAAYEQYF. Variable domain in full (rest from reference TRBV5-1 and TRBJ2-7): KAGVTQTPRYLIKTRGQQVTLSCSPISGHRSVSWYQQTPGQGLQFLFEYFSETQRNKGNFPGRFSGRQFSNSRSEMNVSTLELGDSALYLCASKSGLAAYEQYFGPGTRLTVT.

The V and J genes are TRBV6-5 and TRBJ2-2; no clear D. Germline assignment: CDR1 MNHEY and CDR2 SVGAGI. The CDR3 is 16 amino acids. V was shortened by 1 base and J by 0 bases, with 9 bases between the two germline ends. DNA for the CDR3: TGTGCCAGCAGTTACTGGCAAGTCGCGAACACCGGGGAGCTGTTTTTT. It yields the protein CASSYWQVANTGELFF.

V and J are TRBV2 and TRBJ1-3; the match to TRBD1 covers 7 bases. V was clipped by 6 bases and J by 6 bases; unmatched bases: 5. Germline V gene sequence: CDR1 SNHLY, CDR2 FYNNEI. The CDR3 extends over 13 amino acids. Here the CDR3 reads CASSRQGTNTIYF. The DNA of the CDR3 is TGTGCCAGCAGCCGACAGGGAACAAACACCATATATTTT.

The gene calls are TRBV4-3 and TRBJ2-3, with D possibly matching TRBD2 (5 bases). CDR3 length equals 13 residues. With 6 bases removed from V and 6 bases from J, the gap between germline ends came to 13 bases. The germline V gene encodes CDR1 LGHNA and CDR2 YSLEER. For the CDR3, the DNA is TGCGCCAGCAGGCGGGCCGGGTCGGATACGCAGTATTTT. Its translation: CASRRAGSDTQYF.

The chain recombines TRBV9 with TRBJ2-7; D may be TRBD2 (5 bases). Trimming pared 3 bases from V and 5 bases from J, leaving 12 bases between. Germline values: CDR1 SGDLS, CDR2 YYNGEE. The CDR3 consists of 13 residues. CDR3 in amino acids: CASSAFEGNEQYF. The CDR3, as DNA: TGTGCCAGCAGCGCATTCGAGGGCAACGAGCAGTACTTC.

V is TRBV7-6 and J is TRBJ2-7; 9 nucleotides match TRBD2. The CDR3 is 13 amino acids. Germline V gene lookup returns CDR1 SGHVS and CDR2 FNYEAQ. Trimming took 5 bases from V and 3 from J; bases not matched to a gene: 2. The CDR3 DNA reads TGTGCCAGCAGCCGCGGGGGGGGCTACGAGCAGTACTTC. Protein product: CASSRGGGYEQYF.

This clone was observed once. Other DNA sequences in the same sample also yield this CDR3. V usage is TRBV9 and J usage is TRBJ2-7; TRBD1 is a possible D gene (5 bases). CDR1 and CDR2 (germline): SGDLS, YYNGEE. The CDR3 sequence is 12 residues long. Trimming left V 3 bases short and J 1 base short, with 5 bases between. The CDR3: CASSGQSYEQYF. CDR3 nucleotides: TGTGCCAGCAGCGGACAGTCCTACGAGCAGTACTTC.

The chain has TRBV7-9 and TRBJ2-6, with D unresolved. The CDR3 loop spans 14 amino acids. Germline values: CDR1 SEHNR, CDR2 FQNEAQ (reference sequence). Trimming stripped 3 bases from V and 0 bases from J, with 3 bases between. This CDR3 reads CASSLASGANVLTF. CDR3 bases: TGTGCCAGCAGCTTGGCCTCTGGGGCCAACGTCCTGACTTTC.

The chain joins TRBV7-2 to TRBJ1-6, with D hard to call. CDR1 and CDR2 from the germline V gene are SGHTA and FQGNSA. V was pared by 5 bases and J by 8 bases, with 7 bases between. The CDR3 totals 12 residues. The CDR3 sequence is CASSPSHSPLHF. CDR3 in DNA: TGTGCCAGCAGCCCCTCCCATTCACCCCTCCACTTT.

This clone was recorded a few times. CDR3 nucleotides: TGTGCCAGTATAGCCATGACAGGGTCTGAAGCTTTCTTT. Translating gives CASIAMTGSEAFF. V is TRBV19 and J is TRBJ1-1, with 7 bases aligning to TRBD1. CDR1 is LNHDA, CDR2 SQIVND, per germline (reference sequence). CDR3 length equals 13 residues. The ends lost 7 bases at V and 6 bases at J; junction bases unmatched: 8.

This chain joins TRBV6-5 and TRBJ2-5, with 7 nucleotides matching TRBD2. Germline CDR1 is MNHEY and CDR2 is SVGAGI. This CDR3 contains 15 residues. J lost 4 bases, V lost 5 bases, and 10 bases had no gene match. The CDR3 coding sequence is TGTGCCAGCAGTCGGACCCGGGGGGTAAGAGAGACCCAGTACTTC. Its translation is CASSRTRGVRETQYF.